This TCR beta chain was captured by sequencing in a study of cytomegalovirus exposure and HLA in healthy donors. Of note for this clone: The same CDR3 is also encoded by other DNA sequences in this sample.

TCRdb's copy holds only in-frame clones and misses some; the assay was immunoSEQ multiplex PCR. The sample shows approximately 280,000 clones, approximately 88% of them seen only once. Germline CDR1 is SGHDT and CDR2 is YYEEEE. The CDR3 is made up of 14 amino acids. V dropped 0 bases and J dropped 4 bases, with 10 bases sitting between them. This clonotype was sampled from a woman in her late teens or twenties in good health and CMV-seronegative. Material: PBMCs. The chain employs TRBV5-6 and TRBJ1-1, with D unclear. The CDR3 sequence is CASSLGERATEAFF. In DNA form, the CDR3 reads TGTGCCAGCAGCTTGGGGGAGCGAGCCACTGAAGCTTTCTTT. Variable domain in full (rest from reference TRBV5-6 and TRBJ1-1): DAGVTQSPTHLIKTRGQQVTLRCSPKSGHDTVSWYQQALGQGPQFIFQYYEEEERQRGNFPDRFSGHQFPNYSSELNVNALLLGDSALYLCASSLGERATEAFFGQGTRLTVV.